Below, 14 T cell receptor beta chains from the same sample are listed, as sequenced in a study of T cells in Graves' hyperthyroidism and ophthalmopathy. From RNA transcripts, TCR beta CDR3 regions were amplified. When the TCR CDR3 underwent first-round RT-PCR, the HTBI primer set was used. TCRdb used MiXCR to reprocess the multiplex PCR reads, holding one entry per CDR3 protein. The profile shows over 550,000 distinct CDR3 sequences, around 15% of them singletons. The sequencing input was blood. The source of these receptors is a woman between 18 and 29 years old with Graves' hyperthyroidism.

This clonotype showed up many times. The rearrangement links TRBV27 to TRBJ1-2; a weak D match, TRBD1 (6 bases). V gave up 7 bases and J gave up 5 bases, with 17 bases separating them. The CDR3 is 14 residues long. In germline, CDR1 is MNHEY, CDR2 SMNVEV (reference sequence). CDR3 nucleotide sequence: TGTGCCAGCACCGAAAACGGACAGACATATGGCTACACCTTC. This gives the protein CASTENGQTYGYTF.

The genes are TRBV6-2 or TRBV6-3 and TRBJ2-7; no clear D gene. The CDR3 is made up of 15 amino acids. Germline lookup yields CDR1 MNHEY and CDR2 SVGEGT. V lost 3 bases and J lost 0, with 12 bases in between. In nucleotides, the CDR3 is TGTGCCAGCAGTTATTTTCGGACGATCTCCTACGAGCAGTACTTC. Encoded protein: CASSYFRTISYEQYF.

This clonotype was seen many times. The CDR3 is CASMEDSSYEQYF. The CDR3 DNA is TGTGCCAGCATGGAGGACTCCTCCTACGAGCAGTACTTC. The rearrangement links TRBV2 to TRBJ2-7; D might be TRBD2 (5 bases). In germline, CDR1 is SNHLY, CDR2 FYNNEI. The CDR3 length is 13 residues. Trimming stripped 7 bases from V and 0 bases from J, with 10 bases between. Full variable domain (rest looked up from reference TRBV2 and TRBJ2-7): EPEVTQTPSHQVTQMGQEVILRCVPISNHLYFYWYRQILGQKVEFLVSFYNNEISEKSEIFDDQFSVERPDGSNFTLKIRSTKLEDSAMYFCASMEDSSYEQYFGPGTRLTVT.

The chain carries TRBV4-1 and TRBJ1-2, with D perhaps matching TRBD1 (5 bases). The CDR3 runs 16 residues. Germline V gene data show CDR1 as MGHRA and CDR2 as YSYEKL. Trimming stripped 0 bases from V and 6 bases from J, with 17 bases between. The DNA of the CDR3 is TGCGCCAGCAGCCAAGATTTAGTCCGACAGAGGAATGGCTACACCTTC. Its translation is CASSQDLVRQRNGYTF.

This clonotype came up many times. The chain uses TRBV11-2 and TRBJ1-2; D is perhaps TRBD1 (5 bases). V was clipped by 5 bases and J by 4 bases, with 17 bases between them. The CDR3 covers 15 residues. Germline CDR1 and CDR2: SGHAT and FQNNGV. The CDR3 is CASSLAVGGTYGYTF. In DNA, the CDR3 is TGTGCCAGCAGCCTCGCTGTGGGAGGGACCTATGGCTACACCTTC.

The chain employs TRBV6-2 or TRBV6-3 and TRBJ2-1, with 10 bases lining up with TRBD2. After removal of 0 bases from V and 4 bases from J, the junction contained 24 bases not matched to a gene. From germline, CDR1 is MNHEY and CDR2 SVGEGT. The CDR3 has 23 residues. This CDR3 reads CASSYSNRGTWLAGDRNYNEQFF. The CDR3 region has the DNA TGTGCCAGCAGTTACTCTAACAGGGGTACATGGCTAGCGGGGGACCGGAATTACAATGAGCAGTTCTTC.

This clonotype was counted between two and nine times. V gene TRBV20-1 combines with J gene TRBJ1-1; D might be TRBD1 (6 bases). Germline V CDR1 and CDR2: DFQATT, SNEGSKA (reference sequence). The CDR3 is 12 amino acids. V was trimmed by 6 bases and J by 6 bases, leaving 14 bases between them. The CDR3 region is CSARGGASEAFF. The CDR3 DNA reads as TGCAGTGCCCGGGGGGGGGCTTCTGAAGCTTTCTTT.

J is TRBJ2-7 and V is TRBV4-1, with D hard to call. The germline CDR1 and CDR2 sequences are MGHRA and YSYEKL. Trimming removed 4 bases at V and 7 bases at J, with 14 bases between. CDR3 length: 13 amino acids. The chain's CDR3 is CASSPSPFGEQYF. The CDR3 DNA follows: TGCGCCAGCAGCCCGTCTCCCTTCGGGGAGCAGTACTTC.

The chain couples TRBV14 to TRBJ1-1, with D perhaps TRBD1 (6 bases). CDR1 and CDR2 from the germline V gene are SGHDN and FVKESK. With 3 bases removed from V and 4 bases from J, the gap between germline ends came to 12 bases. The CDR3 consists of 14 residues. DNA of the CDR3: TGTGCCAGCAGCCAGACAGGAACTCGCACTGAAGCTTTCTTT. This gives the protein CASSQTGTRTEAFF.

The table lists this clonotype with a few counts. The chain links TRBV29-1 to TRBJ1-1; D remains unclear. Trimming left V 4 bases short and J 4 bases short, with 10 bases between. The CDR3 consists of 12 residues. Germline loops: CDR1 SQVTM, CDR2 ANQGSEA. CDR3 loop: CSVVEGLTEAFF. In DNA, the CDR3 is TGCAGCGTTGTGGAGGGTCTCACTGAAGCTTTCTTT.

The chain has TRBV25-1 and TRBJ1-2; no definite D call. CDR3 length equals 15 residues. Germline assignment: CDR1 MGHDK and CDR2 SYGVNS. The V end was cut by 1 base, the J end by 4 bases, with 13 bases between. The CDR3 here is CASSESRRSAYGYTF. CDR3 nucleotides: TGTGCCAGCAGTGAATCGAGGCGGTCCGCCTATGGCTACACCTTC.

V is TRBV19 and J is TRBJ1-2; a possible D gene is TRBD1 (6 bases). V was cut by 2 bases and J by 5 bases, with 15 bases left in between. CDR1 is LNHDA, CDR2 SQIVND, per germline (reference sequence). The CDR3 has 15 residues. The CDR3 nucleotides are TGTGCCAGTAGTATAACCTCCAGGGGACGATATGGCTACACCTTC. Translating it yields CASSITSRGRYGYTF.

The chain is built from TRBV30 and TRBJ2-1; D is perhaps TRBD2 (6 bases). V was clipped by 0 bases and J by 12 bases, with 24 bases between them. CDR1 and CDR2 (germline): GTSNPN, SVGIG (reference sequence). This CDR3 region has 16 residues. This CDR3 reads CAWSVGVGSGVKRQFF. In DNA form, the CDR3 reads TGTGCCTGGAGTGTAGGGGTTGGTAGCGGAGTTAAAAGGCAGTTCTTC. Using reference TRBV30 and TRBJ2-1 for the parts outside the CDR3, the full variable domain is SQTIHQWPATLVQPVGSPLSLECTVEGTSNPNLYWYRQAAGRGLQLLFYSVGIGQISSEVPQNLSASRPQDRQFILSSKKLLLSDSGFYLCAWSVGVGSGVKRQFFGPGTRLTVL.

This clonotype was detected ten times or more. The genes are TRBV5-1 and TRBJ2-3; D is unresolved. The CDR3 has 13 amino acids. The germline CDR1 and CDR2 sequences are SGHRS and YFSETQ. Trimming stripped 6 bases from V and 5 bases from J, with 13 bases between. The CDR3 here is CASTVGPGDTQYF. The DNA of the CDR3 is TGCGCCAGCACTGTAGGTCCCGGAGATACGCAGTATTTT.